This T cell receptor beta chain comes out of a study of blood T cell repertoires in COVID-19 (dated by TCRdb to the early 2020s). Study-wide context: Samples covering the acute and convalescent phases of COVID-19 were provided by collaborators in the United States, Italy and Spain. The prospective study material was composed of cDNA or gDNA derived from T cells, B-cell-depleted T cells, or PBMCs. Subjects who had been exposed to COVID-19, were actively infected with it, or had recovered from it provided the deeply sampled blood TCRbeta repertoires that made up the dataset. The repertoires were released in a freely available public database intended as a resource for research on the immune response to SARS-CoV-2. Samples came from the ongoing ImmuneRACE study (first 160 participants) plus 1,254 subjects from 6 global collaborators. A de-identified subject ID, COVID-19 status, age in years and sex were almost always included in the sample metadata. HLA class I and class II types, where available, came from metadata supplied by the sample provider rather than from assay-based typing.

Here is what the overall study found, with its caveats: The quantity of clinical and demographic metadata differed by source and by participant and was supplied without curation.

TCRbeta CDR3 regions were amplified from genomic DNA by means of the immunoSEQ Assay, a bias-controlled multiplex PCR. The original methods were these. The number of nucleated cells in each sample was estimated by amplification of reference gene primers within the assay. Sequence reads were collapsed and filtered to measure the absolute abundance of every unique TCRbeta CDR3 rearrangement. For each sample, productive Simpson clonality was calculated by taking the square root of Simpson's diversity index across productive rearrangements. The immuneACCESS repertoire file appears here via TCRdb, limited to in-frame rearrangements. These files lack a portion of the clones; in checked studies, under half of the deficit traces to unresolved V genes, and the cause of the others is not known. V, J and clone size were drawn from that table, and D and trimming were deduced from the DNA. For this sample the table gives some 150,000 clones, of which around 85% were detected only once. More than 8.5% of the sample is held by the ten biggest clonotypes.

Participants in the prospective study were aged roughly 18 to 89 years, lived in about two dozen United States geographic areas, and enrolled through a virtual design. Cohort assignment in the prospective study relied on participant-reported clinical history from a screening survey and a study questionnaire. Recovered participants in ImmuneRACE Cohort 3 were defined as having two consecutive negative NP/OP PCR tests, clearance from a healthcare professional, or resolution of symptoms. Each participant in the prospective study had whole blood, serum and a nasopharyngeal or oropharyngeal swab collected by mobile phlebotomists. Additional blood draws and questionnaires over an approximately 2-month period could optionally be provided by prospective study participants. Prospective study blood samples were shipped either frozen or at room temperature before DNA extraction. To note about this clone: The antigen it binds to is not known. One base away there is no much larger clone; base qualities are not given.

Germline trimming amounts to 6 bases on V and 8 bases on J, with 4 as the count of junction bases outside the gene matches. From the cysteine up to the phenylalanine, the CDR3 has a length of 11 residues. Here the CDR3 DNA is all that survives: 33 bases in frame from base 1. The germline V gene (reference sequence) sets CDR1 to DFQATT and CDR2 to SNEGSKA. The V and J segments used are TRBV20-1 and TRBJ1-2; 9 nucleotides in the junction match TRBD1. The TCR was taken from a middle-aged man who had recovered from COVID-19. Sequenced sample: PBMCs or T cells enriched from blood (not recorded which). The DNA reads TGCAGTGCGCGAACAGGGGGCGGCTACACCTTC. This is translated as CSARTGGGYTF.